Described below is a single T cell receptor (beta chain) sequence and its context. This specimen belongs to a study of read filtering for tumor transcriptome and immune sequencing. Study at large: DNase treatment preceded whole-transcriptome library preparation.

Molecular barcoded adaptors covering alpha/delta and beta/gamma chains were used on 400 to 450 ng RNA. TCRdb re-derived calls from the reads in MiXCR, one entry per CDR3 protein. Here the sample spans some 30,000 distinct CDR3 sequences, roughly 18% being singletons. V lost 2 bases, J lost 3 bases, and 5 bases lay in between. Germline V gene lookup returns CDR1 GTSNPN and CDR2 SVGIG (reference sequence). This CDR3 is 11 amino acids long. The source of this sequence is a donor older than 35 with multiple myeloma. The sequenced sample consisted of a population of CD138-negative cells sorted from bone marrow. The chain recombines TRBV30 with TRBJ2-7; no reliable D call. The DNA of the CDR3 is TGTGCCTGGAGTCCGAACTACGAGCAGTACTTC. Its translation is CAWSPNYEQYF.